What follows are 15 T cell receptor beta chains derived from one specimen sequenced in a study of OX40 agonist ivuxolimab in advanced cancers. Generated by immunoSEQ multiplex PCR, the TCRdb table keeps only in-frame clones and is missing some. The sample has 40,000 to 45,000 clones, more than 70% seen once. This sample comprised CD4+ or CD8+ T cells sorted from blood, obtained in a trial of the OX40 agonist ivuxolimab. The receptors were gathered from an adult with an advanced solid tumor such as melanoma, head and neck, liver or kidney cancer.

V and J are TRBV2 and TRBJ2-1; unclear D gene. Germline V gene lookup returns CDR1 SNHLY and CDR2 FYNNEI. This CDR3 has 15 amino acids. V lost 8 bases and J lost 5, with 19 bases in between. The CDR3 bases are TGTGCCAGCTCAGCCGGCGGAACGGACCACAATGAGCAGTTCTTC. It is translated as CASSAGGTDHNEQFF.

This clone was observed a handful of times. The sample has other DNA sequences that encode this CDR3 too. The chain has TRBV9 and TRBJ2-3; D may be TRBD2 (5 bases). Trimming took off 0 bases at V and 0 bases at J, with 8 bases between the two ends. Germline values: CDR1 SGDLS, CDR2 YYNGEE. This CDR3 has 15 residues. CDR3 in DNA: TGTGCCAGCAGCGTAGCGGGGTCTAGCACAGATACGCAGTATTTT. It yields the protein CASSVAGSSTDTQYF.

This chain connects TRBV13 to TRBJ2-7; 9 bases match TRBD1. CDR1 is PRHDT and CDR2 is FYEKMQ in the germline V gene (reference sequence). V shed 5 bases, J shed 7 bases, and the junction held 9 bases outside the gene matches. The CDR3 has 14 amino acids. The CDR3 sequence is CASSARTGVGEQYF. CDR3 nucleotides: TGTGCCAGCAGCGCCAGGACAGGGGTGGGGGAGCAGTACTTC.

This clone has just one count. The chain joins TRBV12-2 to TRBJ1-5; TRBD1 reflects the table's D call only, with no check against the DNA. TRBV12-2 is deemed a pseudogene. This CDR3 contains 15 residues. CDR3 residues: CASRLEKSGRQPQHF. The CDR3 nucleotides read TGTGCAAGTCGCTTAGAAAAGTCAGGGCGTCAGCCCCAGCATTTT.

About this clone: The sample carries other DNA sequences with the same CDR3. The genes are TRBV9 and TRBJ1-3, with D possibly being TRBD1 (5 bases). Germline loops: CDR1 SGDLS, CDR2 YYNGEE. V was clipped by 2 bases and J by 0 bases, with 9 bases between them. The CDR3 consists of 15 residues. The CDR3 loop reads CASSVAGTSGNTIYF. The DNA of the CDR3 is TGTGCCAGCAGCGTGGCCGGGACCTCTGGAAACACCATATATTTT.

CDR3 amino acids: CATSRDRTGLYEQYV. As DNA, the CDR3 is TGTGCCACCAGCAGAGATCGAACAGGCCTCTACGAGCAGTACGTC. V gene TRBV15 combines with J gene TRBJ2-7; D possibly corresponds to TRBD1 (5 bases). CDR3 length: 15 residues. Trimming removed 0 bases from V and 3 bases from J, with 12 bases in between. CDR1 and CDR2 (germline): LNHNV, YYDKDF (reference sequence).

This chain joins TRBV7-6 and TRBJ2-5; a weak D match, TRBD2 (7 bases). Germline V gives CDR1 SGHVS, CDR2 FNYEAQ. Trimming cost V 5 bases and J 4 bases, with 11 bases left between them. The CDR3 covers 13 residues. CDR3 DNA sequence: TGTGCCAGCAGCCGGGGGGCCGTAGAGACCCAGTACTTC. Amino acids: CASSRGAVETQYF.

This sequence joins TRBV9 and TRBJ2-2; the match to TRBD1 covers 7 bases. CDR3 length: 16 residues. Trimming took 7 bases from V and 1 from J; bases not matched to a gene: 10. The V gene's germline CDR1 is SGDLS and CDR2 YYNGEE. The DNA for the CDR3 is TGTGCCAGCTCCGGTCAGGGGGACAGGAACACCGGGGAGCTGTTTTTT. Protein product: CASSGQGDRNTGELFF. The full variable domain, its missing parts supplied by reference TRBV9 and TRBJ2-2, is DSGVTQTPKHLITATGQRVTLRCSPRSGDLSVYWYQQSLDQGLQFLIQYYNGEERAKGNILERFSAQQFPDLHSELNLSSLELGDSALYFCASSGQGDRNTGELFFGEGSRLTVL.

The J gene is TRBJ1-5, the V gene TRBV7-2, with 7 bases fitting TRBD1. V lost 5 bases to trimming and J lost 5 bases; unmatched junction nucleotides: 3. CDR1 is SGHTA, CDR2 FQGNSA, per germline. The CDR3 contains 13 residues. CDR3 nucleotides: TGTGCCAGCAGCCAGGGGGGGTATCAGCCCCAGCATTTT. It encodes CASSQGGYQPQHF.

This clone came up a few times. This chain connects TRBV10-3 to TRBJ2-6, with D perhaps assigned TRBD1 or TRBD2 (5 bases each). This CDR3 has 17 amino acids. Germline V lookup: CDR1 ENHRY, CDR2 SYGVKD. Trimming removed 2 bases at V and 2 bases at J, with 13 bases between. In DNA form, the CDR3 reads TGTGCCATCAGTGAGCAACGGGGCGGTGCTGGGGCCAACGTCCTGACTTTC. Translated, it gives CAISEQRGGAGANVLTF.

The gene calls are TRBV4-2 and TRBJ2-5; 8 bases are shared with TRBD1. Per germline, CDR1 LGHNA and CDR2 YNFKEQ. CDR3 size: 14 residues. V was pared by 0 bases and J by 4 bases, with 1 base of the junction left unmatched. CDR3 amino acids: CASSQETGVETQYF. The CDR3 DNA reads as TGTGCCAGCAGCCAAGAGACAGGGGTAGAGACCCAGTACTTC.

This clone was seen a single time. The DNA of the CDR3 is TGTGCGACAGGGGACCTTTTCTCCTACGAGCAGTACGTC. It translates to CATGDLFSYEQYV. The chain employs TRBV6-5 and TRBJ2-7; 8 bases fit TRBD1. CDR1 and CDR2 from the germline V gene are MNHEY and SVGAGI. This CDR3 region has 13 residues.

The CDR3, as DNA: TGTGCCAGCTCACCACTTCCGTTGACTAGCGGGGTCACAGATACGCAGTATTTT. This gives the protein CASSPLPLTSGVTDTQYF. This sequence joins TRBV18 and TRBJ2-3; 11 bases map to TRBD2. The CDR3 has 18 residues. The V gene's germline CDR1 is KGHSH and CDR2 LQKENI. V lost 1 base, J lost 2 bases, and 8 bases stayed unmatched. The variable domain in full, completed from reference TRBV18 and TRBJ2-3, reads NAGVMQNPRHLVRRRGQEARLRCSPMKGHSHVYWYRQLPEEGLKFMVYLQKENIIDESGMPKERFSAEFPKEGPSILRIQQVVRGDSAAYFCASSPLPLTSGVTDTQYFGPGTRLTVL.

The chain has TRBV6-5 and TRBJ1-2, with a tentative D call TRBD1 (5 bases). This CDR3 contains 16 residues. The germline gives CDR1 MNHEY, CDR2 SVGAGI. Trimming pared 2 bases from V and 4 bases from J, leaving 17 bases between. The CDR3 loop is CASSYLDPQGRYGYTF. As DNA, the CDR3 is TGTGCCAGCAGTTACCTTGACCCGCAGGGCCGCTATGGCTACACCTTC.

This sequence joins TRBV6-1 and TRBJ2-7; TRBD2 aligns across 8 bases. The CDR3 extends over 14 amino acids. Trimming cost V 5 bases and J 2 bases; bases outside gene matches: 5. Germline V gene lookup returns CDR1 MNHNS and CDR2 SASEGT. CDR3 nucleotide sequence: TGTGCCAGCAGTTCCGCGGGGGGACCCTACGAGCAGTACGTC. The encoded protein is CASSSAGGPYEQYV.